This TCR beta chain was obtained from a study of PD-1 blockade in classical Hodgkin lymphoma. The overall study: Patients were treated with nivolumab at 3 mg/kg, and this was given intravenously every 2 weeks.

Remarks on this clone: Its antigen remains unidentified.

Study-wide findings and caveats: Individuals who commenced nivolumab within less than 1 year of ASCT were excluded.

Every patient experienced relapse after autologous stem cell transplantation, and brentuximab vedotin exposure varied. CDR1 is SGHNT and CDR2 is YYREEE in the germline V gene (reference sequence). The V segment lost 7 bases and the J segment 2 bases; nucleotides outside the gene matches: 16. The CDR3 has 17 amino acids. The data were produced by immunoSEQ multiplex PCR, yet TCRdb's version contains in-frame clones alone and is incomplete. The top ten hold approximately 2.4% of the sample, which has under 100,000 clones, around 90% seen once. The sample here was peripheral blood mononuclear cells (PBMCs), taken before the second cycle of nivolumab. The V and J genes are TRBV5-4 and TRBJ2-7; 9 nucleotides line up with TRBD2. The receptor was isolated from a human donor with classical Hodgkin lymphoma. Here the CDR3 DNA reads TGTGCCAGCGGCCCGGGGAGCCTAGCGGGGATACCCTACGAGCAGTACTTC. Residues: CASGPGSLAGIPYEQYF.